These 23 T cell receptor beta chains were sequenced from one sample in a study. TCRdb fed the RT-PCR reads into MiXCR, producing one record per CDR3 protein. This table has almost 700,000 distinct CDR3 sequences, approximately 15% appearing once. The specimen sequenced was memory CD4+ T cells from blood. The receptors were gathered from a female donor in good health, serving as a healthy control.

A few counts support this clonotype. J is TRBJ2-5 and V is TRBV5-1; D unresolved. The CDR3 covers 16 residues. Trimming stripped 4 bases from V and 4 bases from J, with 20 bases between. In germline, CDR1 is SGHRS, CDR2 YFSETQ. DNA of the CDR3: TGCGCCAGCAGCCCGGTGGGCGTGGGGTATGGAGAGACCCAGTACTTC. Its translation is CASSPVGVGYGETQYF.

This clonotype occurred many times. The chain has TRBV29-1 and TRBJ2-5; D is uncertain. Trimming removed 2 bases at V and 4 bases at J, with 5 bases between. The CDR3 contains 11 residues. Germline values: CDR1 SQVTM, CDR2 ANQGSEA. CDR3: CSVESSETQYF. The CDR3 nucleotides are TGCAGCGTTGAAAGCTCAGAGACCCAGTACTTC.

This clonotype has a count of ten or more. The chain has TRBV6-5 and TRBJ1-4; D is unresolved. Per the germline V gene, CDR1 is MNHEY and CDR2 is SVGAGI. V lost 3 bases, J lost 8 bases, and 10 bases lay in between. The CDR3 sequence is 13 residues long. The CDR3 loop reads CASSYEGGEKLFF. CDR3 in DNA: TGTGCCAGCAGTTATGAGGGAGGGGAAAAACTGTTTTTT.

Here the CDR3 DNA reads TGCGCCAGCAGCTTGGCACAGGGGACTGGGCAGAGGGAGCAGTACTTC. Amino acids: CASSLAQGTGQREQYF. This chain connects TRBV5-1 to TRBJ2-7; a weak D match, TRBD1 (7 bases). Germline-derived CDR1 and CDR2 are SGHRS and YFSETQ. CDR3 size: 16 residues. Trimming removed 0 bases at V and 7 bases at J, with 20 bases between.

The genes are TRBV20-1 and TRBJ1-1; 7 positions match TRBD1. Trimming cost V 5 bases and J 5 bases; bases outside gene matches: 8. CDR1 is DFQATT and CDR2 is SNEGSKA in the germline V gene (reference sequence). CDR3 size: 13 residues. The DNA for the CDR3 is TGCAGTGCTCCCAGGGGGAAGAATACTGAAGCTTTCTTT. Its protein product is CSAPRGKNTEAFF.

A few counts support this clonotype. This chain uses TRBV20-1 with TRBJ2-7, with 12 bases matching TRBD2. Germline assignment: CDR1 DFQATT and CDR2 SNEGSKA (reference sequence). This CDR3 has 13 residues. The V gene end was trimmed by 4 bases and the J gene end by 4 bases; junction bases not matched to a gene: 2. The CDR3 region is CSAKLAGGYEQYF. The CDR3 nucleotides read TGCAGTGCTAAACTAGCGGGGGGATACGAGCAGTACTTC.

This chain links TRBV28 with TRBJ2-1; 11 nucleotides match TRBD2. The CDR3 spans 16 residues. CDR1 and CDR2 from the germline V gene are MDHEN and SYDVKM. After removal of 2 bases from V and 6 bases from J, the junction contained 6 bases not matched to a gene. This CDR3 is CASSLTSGSSRNEQFF. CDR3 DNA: TGTGCCAGCAGTTTAACTAGCGGGAGTAGTCGCAATGAGCAGTTCTTC. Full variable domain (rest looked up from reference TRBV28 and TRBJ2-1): DVKVTQSSRYLVKRTGEKVFLECVQDMDHENMFWYRQDPGLGLRLIYFSYDVKMKEKGDIPEGYSVSREKKERFSLILESASTNQTSMYLCASSLTSGSSRNEQFFGPGTRLTVL.

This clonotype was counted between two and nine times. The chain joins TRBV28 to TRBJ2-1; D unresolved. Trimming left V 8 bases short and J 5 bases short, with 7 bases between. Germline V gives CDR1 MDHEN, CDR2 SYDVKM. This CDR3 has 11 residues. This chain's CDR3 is CASGANNEQFF. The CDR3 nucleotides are TGTGCCAGCGGAGCAAACAATGAGCAGTTCTTC.

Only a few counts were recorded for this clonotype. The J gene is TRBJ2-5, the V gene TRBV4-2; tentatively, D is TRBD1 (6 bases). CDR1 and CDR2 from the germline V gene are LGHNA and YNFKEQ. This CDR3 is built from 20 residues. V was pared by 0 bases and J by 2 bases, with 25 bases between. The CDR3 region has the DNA TGTGCCAGCAGCCAAGATCTATCTACTAGGGGGAGTGAAGTACAAGAGACCCAGTACTTC. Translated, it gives CASSQDLSTRGSEVQETQYF.

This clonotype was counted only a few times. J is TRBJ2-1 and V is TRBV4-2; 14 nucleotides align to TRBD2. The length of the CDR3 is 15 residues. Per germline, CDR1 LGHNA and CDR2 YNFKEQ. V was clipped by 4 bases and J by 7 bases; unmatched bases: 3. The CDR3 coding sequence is TGTGCCAGCAGCCCGACTAGCGGGAGGGCGAATGAGCAGTTCTTC. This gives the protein CASSPTSGRANEQFF.

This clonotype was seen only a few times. CDR3 nucleotide sequence: TGTGCCAGCAGCCCTGAAATGACAGGGGCCGGAGGCTACACCTTC. Translation gives CASSPEMTGAGGYTF. The chain carries TRBV3-1 and TRBJ1-2, with 8 bases fitting TRBD1. Germline loops: CDR1 LGHDT, CDR2 YNNKEL (reference sequence). The length of the CDR3 is 15 residues. V gave up 4 bases and J gave up 8 bases; unmatched junction bases: 12.

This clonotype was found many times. The CDR3 nucleotides are TGCAGTGCTAGAGACAGACAGGGAGGGGAGACCCAGTACTTC. This translates into CSARDRQGGETQYF. The chain combines TRBV20-1 with TRBJ2-5; D tentatively reads TRBD1 or TRBD2 (7 bases each). This CDR3 has 14 amino acids. Trimming shortened V by 0 bases and J by 5 bases, and 13 bases separated the two germline ends. Germline V lookup: CDR1 DFQATT, CDR2 SNEGSKA (reference sequence).

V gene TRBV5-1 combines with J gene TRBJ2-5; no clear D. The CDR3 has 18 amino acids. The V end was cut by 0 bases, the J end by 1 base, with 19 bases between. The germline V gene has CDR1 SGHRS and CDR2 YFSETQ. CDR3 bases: TGCGCCAGCAGCTTGGACCCTGCTACCGGTCCGGTCCAAGAGACCCAGTACTTC. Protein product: CASSLDPATGPVQETQYF.

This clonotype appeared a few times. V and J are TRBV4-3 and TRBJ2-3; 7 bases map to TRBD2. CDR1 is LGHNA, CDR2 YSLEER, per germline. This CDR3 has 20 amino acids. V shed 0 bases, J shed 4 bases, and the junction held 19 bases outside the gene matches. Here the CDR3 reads CASSQDEWDWERGRADTQYF. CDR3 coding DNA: TGCGCCAGCAGCCAAGATGAATGGGACTGGGAGCGGGGAAGGGCAGATACGCAGTATTTT.

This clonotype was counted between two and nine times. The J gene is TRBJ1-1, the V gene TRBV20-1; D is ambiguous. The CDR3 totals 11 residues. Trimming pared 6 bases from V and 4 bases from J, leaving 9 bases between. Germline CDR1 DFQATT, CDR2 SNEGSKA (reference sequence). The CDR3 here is CSARAGTEAFF. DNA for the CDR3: TGCAGTGCCCGGGCGGGCACTGAAGCTTTCTTT.

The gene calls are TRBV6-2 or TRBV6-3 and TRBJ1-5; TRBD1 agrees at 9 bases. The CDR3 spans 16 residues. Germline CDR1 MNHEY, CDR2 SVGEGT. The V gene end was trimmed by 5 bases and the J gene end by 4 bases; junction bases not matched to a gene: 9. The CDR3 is CASSDAGTGYNQPQHF. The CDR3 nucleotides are TGTGCCAGCAGTGACGCGGGGACAGGGTATAATCAGCCCCAGCATTTT.

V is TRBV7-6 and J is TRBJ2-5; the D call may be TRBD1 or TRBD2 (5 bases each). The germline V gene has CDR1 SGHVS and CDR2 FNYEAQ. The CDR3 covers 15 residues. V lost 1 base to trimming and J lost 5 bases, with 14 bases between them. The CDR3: CASSLDEGSWETQYF. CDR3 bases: TGTGCCAGCAGCTTAGATGAGGGGAGTTGGGAGACCCAGTACTTC.

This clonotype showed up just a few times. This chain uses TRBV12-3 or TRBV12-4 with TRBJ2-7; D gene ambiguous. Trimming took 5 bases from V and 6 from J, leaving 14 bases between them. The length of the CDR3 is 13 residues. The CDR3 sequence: CASSPKQVGEQYF. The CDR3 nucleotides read TGTGCCAGCAGTCCGAAGCAGGTGGGCGAGCAGTACTTC.

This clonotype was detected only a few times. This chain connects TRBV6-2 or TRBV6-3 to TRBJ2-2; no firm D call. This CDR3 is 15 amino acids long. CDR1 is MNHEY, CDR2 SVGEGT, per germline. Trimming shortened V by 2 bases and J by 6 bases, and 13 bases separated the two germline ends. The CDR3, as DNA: TGTGCCAGCAGTTACGGGCTAGATCTCGCCGGGGAGCTGTTTTTT. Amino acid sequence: CASSYGLDLAGELFF.

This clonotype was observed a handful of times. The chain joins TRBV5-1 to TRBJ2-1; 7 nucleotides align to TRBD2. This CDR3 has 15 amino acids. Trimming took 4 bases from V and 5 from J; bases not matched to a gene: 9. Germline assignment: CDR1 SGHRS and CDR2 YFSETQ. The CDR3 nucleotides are TGCGCCAGCAGCCCCCAGGGAGGGGTGAACAATGAGCAGTTCTTC. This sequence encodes CASSPQGGVNNEQFF. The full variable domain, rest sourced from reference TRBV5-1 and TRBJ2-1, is KAGVTQTPRYLIKTRGQQVTLSCSPISGHRSVSWYQQTPGQGLQFLFEYFSETQRNKGNFPGRFSGRQFSNSRSEMNVSTLELGDSALYLCASSPQGGVNNEQFFGPGTRLTVL.

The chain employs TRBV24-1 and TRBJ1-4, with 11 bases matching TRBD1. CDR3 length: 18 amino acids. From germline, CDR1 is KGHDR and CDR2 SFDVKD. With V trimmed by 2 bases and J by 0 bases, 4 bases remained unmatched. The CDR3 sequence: CATSDSGTGGSTNEKLFF. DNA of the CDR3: TGTGCCACCAGTGATTCGGGGACAGGGGGGTCAACTAATGAAAAACTGTTTTTT.

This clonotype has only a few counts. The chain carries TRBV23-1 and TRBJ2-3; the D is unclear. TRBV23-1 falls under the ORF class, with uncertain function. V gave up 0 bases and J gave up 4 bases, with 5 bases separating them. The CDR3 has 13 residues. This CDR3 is CASSQSPSDTQYF. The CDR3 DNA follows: TGCGCCAGCAGTCAATCTCCTTCAGATACGCAGTATTTT.

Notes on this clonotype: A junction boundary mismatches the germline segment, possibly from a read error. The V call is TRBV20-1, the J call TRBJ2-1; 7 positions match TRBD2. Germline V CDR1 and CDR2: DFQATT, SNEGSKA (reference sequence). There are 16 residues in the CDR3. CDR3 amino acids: CSVRSLAVSSYNEQFF. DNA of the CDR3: TGCAGTGTTAGAAGCCTAGCGGTAAGCTCCTACAATGAGCAGTTCTTC.